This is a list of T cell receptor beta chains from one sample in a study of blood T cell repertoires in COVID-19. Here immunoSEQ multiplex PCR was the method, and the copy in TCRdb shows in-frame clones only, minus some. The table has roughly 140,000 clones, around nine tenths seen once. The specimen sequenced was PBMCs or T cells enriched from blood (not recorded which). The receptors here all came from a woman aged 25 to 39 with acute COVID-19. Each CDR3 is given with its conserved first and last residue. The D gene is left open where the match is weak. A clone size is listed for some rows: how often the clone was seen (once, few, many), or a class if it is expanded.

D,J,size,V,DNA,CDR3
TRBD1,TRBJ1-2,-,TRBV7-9,TGTGCCAGCAGCCAATTACAGGGGTACGATGGCTACACCTTC,CASSQLQGYDGYTF
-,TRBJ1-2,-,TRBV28,TGTGCCAGCTCAAGCTGGGTAGGGGGAGACTATGGCTACACCTTC,CASSSWVGGDYGYTF
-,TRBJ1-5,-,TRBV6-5,TGTGCCAGCAGTTACTCGATAGGGGCCAATCAGCCCCAGCATTTT,CASSYSIGANQPQHF
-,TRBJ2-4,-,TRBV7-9,TGTGCCAGCAGCTTATCTGAGGCCATTCAGTACTTC,CASSLSEAIQYF
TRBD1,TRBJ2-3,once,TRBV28,TGTGCCAGCAGTGACAGACCGGGACAGGGTATGACAGATACGCAGTATTTT,CASSDRPGQGMTDTQYF
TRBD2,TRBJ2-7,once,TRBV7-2,TGTGCCAGCAGCCCGAGGGGACTAGCTCCGTACTTC,CASSPRGLAPYF
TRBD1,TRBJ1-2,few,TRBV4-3,TGCGCCAGCGCTCCTAATACAGGGGAAGCTCTGATTGGCTACACCTTC,CASAPNTGEALIGYTF
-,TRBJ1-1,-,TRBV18,TGTGCCAGCTCACGTTCAGGGACAACATACACTGAAGCTTTCTTT,CASSRSGTTYTEAFF
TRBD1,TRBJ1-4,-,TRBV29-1,TGCAGCGTTGATCTCGGACAGGGCGCTGAAAAACTGTTTTTT,CSVDLGQGAEKLFF
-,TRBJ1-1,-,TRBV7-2,TGTGCCAGCAGCTTAGCTGCAGGGGCGATCACTGAAGCTTTCTTT,CASSLAAGAITEAFF
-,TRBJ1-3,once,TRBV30,TGTGCCTGGGGCCCTGGCGGCGGAAACACCATATATTTT,CAWGPGGGNTIYF
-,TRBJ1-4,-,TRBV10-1,TGCGCCAGCAGTGATTGCACAGGGTCAACTAATGAAAAACTGTTTTTT,CASSDCTGSTNEKLFF
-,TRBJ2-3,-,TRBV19,TGTGCCAGTAGTCCAGACTCGGTCAGGGTAGATACGCAGTATTTT,CASSPDSVRVDTQYF
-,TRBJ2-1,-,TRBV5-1,TGCGCCAGCGTGGCGGAGCCGGGAACCTACAATGAGCAGTTCTTC,CASVAEPGTYNEQFF
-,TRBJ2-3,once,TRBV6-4,TGTGCCAGCAGATTAGCGGATAGCACAGATACGCAGTATTTT,CASRLADSTDTQYF
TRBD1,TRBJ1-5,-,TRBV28,TGTGCCAGCGTTACTTGGGACAGTAATCAGCCCCAGCATTTT,CASVTWDSNQPQHF
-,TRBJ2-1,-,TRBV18,TGTGCCAGCTCACCACCGTCAATAGCGGACTCCAATGAGCAGTTCTTC,CASSPPSIADSNEQFF
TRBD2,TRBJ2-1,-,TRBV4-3,TGCGCCAGCAGCCAAGGATTAGCGGGTGAGCAGTTCTTC,CASSQGLAGEQFF
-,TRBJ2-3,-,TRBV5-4,TGTGCCAGCAGCTTGGACCCCAGCGGGCTCACAGATACGCAGTATTTT,CASSLDPSGLTDTQYF
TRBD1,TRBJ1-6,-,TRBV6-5,TGTGCCAGCAGCGCCTCGGACAGGGGCAATTCACCCCTCCACTTT,CASSASDRGNSPLHF
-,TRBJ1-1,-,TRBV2,TGTGCCAGCATATCCGACAGGCTGAACACTGAAGCTTTCTTT,CASISDRLNTEAFF
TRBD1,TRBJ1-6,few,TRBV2,TGTGCCAGCAGTGTCTACGGACAGGGGAATTCACCCCTCCACTTT,CASSVYGQGNSPLHF
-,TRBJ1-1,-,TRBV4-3,TGCGCCAGCAGCCCGCAACAGGGTGGGCGTGGGGACTTT,CASSPQQGGRGDF
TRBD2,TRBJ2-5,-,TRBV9,TGTGCCAGCAGCGCCGGGACTAGCGATGTAGAGACCCAGTACTTC,CASSAGTSDVETQYF
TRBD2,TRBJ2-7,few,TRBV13,TGTGCCAGCAGCGAACGACTAGCGACCTCCTACGAGCAGTACTTC,CASSERLATSYEQYF
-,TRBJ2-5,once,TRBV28,TGTGCCAGCAGAGGGAGGGCGGGACAATGGGAGACCCAGTACTTC,CASRGRAGQWETQYF
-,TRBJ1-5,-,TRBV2,TGTGCCAGCAGTGGTGGTGGAGGCAATCAGCCCCAGCATTTT,CASSGGGGNQPQHF
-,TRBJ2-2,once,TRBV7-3,TGTGCCAGCAGCTCATACGCCGAGGGTTCCGGGGAGCTGTTTTTT,CASSSYAEGSGELFF
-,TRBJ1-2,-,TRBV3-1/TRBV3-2,TGTGCCAGCAGCCCCCAATTAGGACACGCCGGAAGCTATGGCTACACCTTC,CASSPQLGHAGSYGYTF
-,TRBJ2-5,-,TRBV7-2,TGTGCCAGCAGCTTAGCTGGTAGCGGCGGGTCGTTTGAGACCCAGTACTTC,CASSLAGSGGSFETQYF
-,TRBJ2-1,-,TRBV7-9,TGTGCCAGCACCCAATCCGGGACATATAACTACAATGAGCAGTTCTTC,CASTQSGTYNYNEQFF
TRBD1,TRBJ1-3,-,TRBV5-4,TGTGCCAGCAGCCGGGGGACAGGGGGATCTGGAAACACCATATATTTT,CASSRGTGGSGNTIYF
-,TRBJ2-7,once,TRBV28,TGTGCCAGCAGTTTGGTCCAGGGTGGGTACGAGCAGTACTTC,CASSLVQGGYEQYF
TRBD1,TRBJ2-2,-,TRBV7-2,TGTGCCAGCAGCTCGACAGGGACGGTAACCGGGGAGCTGTTTTTT,CASSSTGTVTGELFF
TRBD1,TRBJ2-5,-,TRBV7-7,TGTGCTAGCAGCTTAGTCCGGCAAACAGGGGGATGGGAGACCCAGTACTTC,CASSLVRQTGGWETQYF
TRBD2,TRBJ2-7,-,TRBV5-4,TGTGCCAGCAGCCGAGGGACTAGCGGGAGCTACGAGCAGTACTTC,CASSRGTSGSYEQYF
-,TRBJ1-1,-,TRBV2,TGTGCCAGCAGTATGGGAGCCAACACTGAAGCTTTCTTT,CASSMGANTEAFF
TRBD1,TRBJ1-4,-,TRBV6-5,TGTGCCAGCAGCGAGGACAGGGTACGTGAAAAACTGTTTTTT,CASSEDRVREKLFF
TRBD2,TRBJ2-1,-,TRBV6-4,TGTGCCAGCAGTTCCGGGACTAGCGGTTCGAATGAGCAGTTCTTC,CASSSGTSGSNEQFF
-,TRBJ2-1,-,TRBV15,TGTGCCACGCGGTTAGGCCGAGTTTACAATGAGCAGTTCTTC,CATRLGRVYNEQFF
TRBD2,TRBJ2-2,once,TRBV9,TGTGCCAGCAGCGTAGGGTCTAGCGGGAGGGCCCTAGGCACCGGGGAGCTGTTTTTT,CASSVGSSGRALGTGELFF
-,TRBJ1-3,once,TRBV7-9,TGTGCCAGCAGCTCCCCGACTCCCGGAAACACCATATATTTT,CASSSPTPGNTIYF
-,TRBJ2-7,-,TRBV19,TGTGCCAGTAGTATCGGGGCCTACGAGCAGTACTTC,CASSIGAYEQYF
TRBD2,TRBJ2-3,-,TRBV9,TGTGCCAGCAGCGTTAGCGGGTCCACAGATACGCAGTATTTT,CASSVSGSTDTQYF
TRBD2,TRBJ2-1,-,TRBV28,TGTGCCAGCAGTATCCGGGACTACTACAATGCCTACAATGAGCAGTTCTTC,CASSIRDYYNAYNEQFF
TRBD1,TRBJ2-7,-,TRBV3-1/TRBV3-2,TGTGCCAGCAGCCCAAACCCGGGACAGGGGTACGAGCAGTACTTC,CASSPNPGQGYEQYF
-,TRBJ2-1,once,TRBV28,TGTGCCAGCAGAGGACTCCCTGCTTATGAGCAGTTCTTC,CASRGLPAYEQFF
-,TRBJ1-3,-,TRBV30,TGTGCCTGGAGAAAGAGCTCTGGAAACACCATATATTTT,CAWRKSSGNTIYF
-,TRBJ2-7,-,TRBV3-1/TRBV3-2,TGTGCCAGCAGCCAAGGACTACCCCCGACCTACGAGCAGTACTTC,CASSQGLPPTYEQYF